Shown below are 4 T cell receptor beta chains from a single sample sequenced in a study of blood T cell repertoires in COVID-19. TCRdb keeps only in-frame clones here, not all; method: immunoSEQ multiplex PCR. This table has about 310,000 clones, about 90% appearing once. The specimen was peripheral blood. All receptors come from a woman aged 50 to 60 who had recovered from COVID-19.

V and J are TRBV6-5 and TRBJ1-5; D unresolved. Germline V CDR1 and CDR2: MNHEY, SVGAGI. This CDR3 is 15 amino acids long. Trimming cost V 0 bases and J 6 bases, with 12 bases left between them. CDR3 sequence reads: CASSYSAPGGQPQHF. The CDR3 DNA is TGTGCCAGCAGTTACTCTGCGCCAGGAGGTCAGCCCCAGCATTTT.

The chain has TRBV19 and TRBJ2-2, with a tentative D call TRBD1 (6 bases). Germline assignment: CDR1 LNHDA and CDR2 SQIVND (reference sequence). Deletions cut 3 bases from V and 7 bases from J, with 9 bases between. The CDR3 sequence is 13 residues long. The CDR3 sequence is CASSMWGLGELFF. The CDR3 nucleotides are TGTGCCAGTAGTATGTGGGGGCTCGGGGAGCTGTTTTTT. The full variable domain, completed using reference TRBV19 and TRBJ2-2, is DGGITQSPKYLFRKEGQNVTLSCEQNLNHDAMYWYRQDPGQGLRLIYYSQIVNDFQKGDIAEGYSVSREKKESFPLTVTSAQKNPTAFYLCASSMWGLGELFFGEGSRLTVL.

The genes are TRBV11-2 and TRBJ2-2; 12 positions agree with TRBD2. V lost 6 bases to trimming and J lost 4 bases; unmatched junction nucleotides: 9. The CDR3 extends over 17 amino acids. The germline V gene encodes CDR1 SGHAT and CDR2 FQNNGV. CDR3: CASRYLAGGPSTGELFF. CDR3 sequence (DNA): TGTGCCAGCAGATACCTAGCGGGAGGGCCGAGCACCGGGGAGCTGTTTTTT. The full variable domain, with the rest looked up from reference TRBV11-2 and TRBJ2-2, is EAGVAQSPRYKIIEKRQSVAFWCNPISGHATLYWYQQILGQGPKLLIQFQNNGVVDDSQLPKDRFSAERLKGVDSTLKIQPAKLEDSAVYLCASRYLAGGPSTGELFFGEGSRLTVL.

This sequence joins TRBV2 and TRBJ1-2, with unresolved D. The CDR3 has 14 amino acids. V gave up 0 bases and J gave up 5 bases, with 10 bases separating them. Germline values: CDR1 SNHLY, CDR2 FYNNEI. CDR3 in DNA: TGTGCCAGCAGTGAAGCACGGGTGGAGTATGGCTACACCTTC. Protein product: CASSEARVEYGYTF. Using reference TRBV2 and TRBJ1-2 for the parts outside the CDR3, the full variable domain is EPEVTQTPSHQVTQMGQEVILRCVPISNHLYFYWYRQILGQKVEFLVSFYNNEISEKSEIFDDQFSVERPDGSNFTLKIRSTKLEDSAMYFCASSEARVEYGYTFGSGTRLTVV.